What follows are 32 T cell receptor beta chains derived from one specimen sequenced in a study of cytomegalovirus exposure and HLA in healthy donors. In the PCR, 60 Vbeta and 13 Jbeta primers were used. Profiled with immunoSEQ multiplex PCR; TCRdb holds only in-frame clones, not every one. Of 130,000 or so clones listed, roughly 72% were seen once; the top ten hold roughly 1.9%. Material for sequencing was PBMCs. These receptors came from a man aged 35-49 years in good health and CMV-seronegative.

This chain connects TRBV30 to TRBJ2-5; 10 bases map to TRBD2. Germline V gene sequence: CDR1 GTSNPN, CDR2 SVGIG (reference sequence). The ends lost 0 bases at V and 2 bases at J; junction bases unmatched: 15. The CDR3 consists of 19 residues. CDR3 region: CAWSVWSLAGAGDQETQYF. The CDR3 DNA follows: TGTGCCTGGAGTGTTTGGAGTCTAGCGGGAGCCGGTGATCAAGAGACCCAGTACTTC. The complete variable domain, with remaining parts taken from reference TRBV30 and TRBJ2-5, reads SQTIHQWPATLVQPVGSPLSLECTVEGTSNPNLYWYRQAAGRGLQLLFYSVGIGQISSEVPQNLSASRPQDRQFILSSKKLLLSDSGFYLCAWSVWSLAGAGDQETQYFGPGTRLLVL.

The CDR3 here is CAWNPQGEKLFF. CDR3 bases: TGTGCCTGGAACCCACAGGGAGAAAAACTGTTTTTT. V is TRBV30 and J is TRBJ1-4; D may be TRBD1 (6 bases). The V gene lost 4 bases and the J gene lost 8 bases, with 11 bases spanning the gap. The CDR3 length is 12 residues. The germline gives CDR1 GTSNPN, CDR2 SVGIG (reference sequence).

V is TRBV5-1 and J is TRBJ2-3; 10 bases agree with TRBD1. The CDR3 contains 13 residues. Germline-derived CDR1 and CDR2 are SGHRS and YFSETQ. V trimming: 4 bases; J trimming: 6 bases; junction bases outside the gene matches: 2. The CDR3 sequence: CASSLGQGDTQYF. CDR3 nucleotides: TGCGCCAGCAGCCTGGGACAGGGGGATACGCAGTATTTT.

The V gene is TRBV11-2, the J gene TRBJ2-5, with TRBD1 matching over 7 bases. The end of the DNA aligns better with TRBJ2-7, so the J call may be wrong. Per the germline V gene, CDR1 is SGHAT and CDR2 is FQNNGV. The CDR3 extends over 13 amino acids. CDR3 sequence reads: CASSGTASYEQYF. The CDR3 DNA follows: TGTGCCAGCAGCGGGACAGCCTCCTACGAGCAGTACTTC.

The rearrangement uses TRBV7-9 and TRBJ2-5, with a weak D call TRBD2 (6 bases). V lost 5 bases to trimming and J lost 1 base, with 14 bases between them. This CDR3 contains 15 residues. Germline V CDR1 and CDR2: SEHNR, FQNEAQ (reference sequence). The CDR3 sequence is CASSRGQGLQETQYF. In nucleotides, the CDR3 is TGTGCCAGCAGCCGCGGGCAGGGACTCCAAGAGACCCAGTACTTC.

The chain has TRBV2 and TRBJ2-5; 10 bases align to TRBD2. The CDR3 is 20 residues long. Trimming at V came to 6 bases and at J to 0 bases, leaving 19 bases not matched to a gene. Per the germline V gene, CDR1 is SNHLY and CDR2 is FYNNEI. As DNA, the CDR3 is TGTGCCAGCAGGGATTTAGCGGGAGGATTCGTGGAGGGGAACCAAGAGACCCAGTACTTC. Its protein product is CASRDLAGGFVEGNQETQYF.

As to this clone: This sample also contains other DNA sequences that code for the same CDR3. The chain recombines TRBV5-1 with TRBJ1-6; 7 bases are shared with TRBD1. The CDR3 runs 14 residues. V dropped 0 bases and J dropped 8; count of bases not matched to a gene: 2. CDR1 and CDR2 from the germline V gene are SGHRS and YFSETQ. CDR3 loop: CASSLAGGYSPLHF. The CDR3 DNA is TGCGCCAGCAGCTTGGCAGGGGGTTATTCACCCCTCCACTTT.

This sequence joins TRBV5-4 and TRBJ1-5, with a possible D match to TRBD1 (5 bases). From germline, CDR1 is SGHNT and CDR2 YYREEE (reference sequence). The CDR3 is made up of 15 amino acids. V dropped 0 bases and J dropped 1 base, with 8 bases sitting between them. CDR3 in DNA: TGTGCCAGCAGCTTGGAGGGGTACAGCAATCAGCCCCAGCATTTT. Protein product: CASSLEGYSNQPQHF.

The J gene is TRBJ1-1, the V gene TRBV4-1; D call uncertain. The CDR3 spans 14 residues. The germline CDR1 and CDR2 sequences are MGHRA and YSYEKL. Trimming removed 1 base from V and 5 bases from J, with 11 bases in between. CDR3 residues: CASSQGRGYTEAFF. CDR3 DNA sequence: TGCGCCAGCAGCCAAGGAAGAGGGTATACTGAAGCTTTCTTT.

V and J are TRBV4-1 and TRBJ1-1; TRBD1 might be the D (6 bases). V was shortened by 1 base and J by 2 bases, with 8 bases between the two germline ends. The CDR3 is made up of 14 amino acids. The germline CDR1 and CDR2 sequences are MGHRA and YSYEKL. The CDR3 sequence: CASSQAGTNTEAFF. The CDR3 coding sequence is TGCGCCAGCAGCCAAGCAGGGACAAACACTGAAGCTTTCTTT.

This chain connects TRBV7-3 to TRBJ2-2; possible D gene TRBD2, 6 bases. This CDR3 spans 16 amino acids. In germline, CDR1 is SGHTA, CDR2 FQGTGA. V dropped 5 bases and J dropped 1 base, with 14 bases sitting between them. CDR3 DNA sequence: TGTGCCAGCAGCAGCCAGGGAGCGGGGAACACCGGGGAGCTGTTTTTT. This encodes CASSSQGAGNTGELFF.

A few counts support this clone. The J gene is TRBJ2-2, the V gene TRBV4-1; 8 nucleotides match TRBD1. V lost 1 base, J lost 1 base, and 8 bases stayed unmatched. Germline lookup yields CDR1 MGHRA and CDR2 YSYEKL. The CDR3 consists of 18 residues. The CDR3, as DNA: TGCGCCAGCAGCCAAGTAGGGACCGGGACAGGGAACACCGGGGAGCTGTTTTTT. It yields the protein CASSQVGTGTGNTGELFF.

This clone was seen only once. J is TRBJ2-2 and V is TRBV29-1, with TRBD1 as a possible D gene (5 bases). The V gene lost 4 bases and the J gene lost 2 bases, with 8 bases spanning the gap. Germline CDR1 SQVTM, CDR2 ANQGSEA. The CDR3 consists of 13 residues. CDR3 bases: TGCAGCGTTGGCAGGGAAAACACCGGGGAGCTGTTTTTT. Translated, it gives CSVGRENTGELFF.

This clone came up a few times. This chain joins TRBV6-1 and TRBJ2-7; 9 nucleotides align to TRBD1. Per germline, CDR1 MNHNS and CDR2 SASEGT. The CDR3 runs 15 residues. V dropped 3 bases and J dropped 6; count of bases not matched to a gene: 9. Here the CDR3 reads CASSDRDRAVGEQYF. CDR3 bases: TGTGCCAGCAGTGATAGGGACAGGGCAGTCGGCGAGCAGTACTTC.

A few counts support this clone. This chain joins TRBV5-1 and TRBJ2-2; tentatively, D is TRBD1 (5 bases). CDR1 is SGHRS and CDR2 is YFSETQ in the germline V gene. CDR3 length: 19 amino acids. Trimming stripped 4 bases from V and 0 bases from J, with 22 bases between. Here the CDR3 reads CASSQDTTVVSSNTGELFF. The CDR3 region has the DNA TGCGCCAGCAGCCAGGATACGACAGTTGTGTCTTCGAACACCGGGGAGCTGTTTTTT.

The chain employs TRBV15 and TRBJ2-1; TRBD1 aligns across 7 bases. The CDR3 spans 15 residues. Looked up from germline, CDR1 is LNHNV and CDR2 is YYDKDF (reference sequence). J was trimmed by 2 bases and V by 3 bases; bases with no gene match: 4. The CDR3 reads CATSRPGGTYNEQFF. The CDR3 DNA reads as TGTGCCACCAGCAGGCCAGGGGGTACCTACAATGAGCAGTTCTTC.

CDR3 DNA sequence: TGTGCCAGCAGCCTGGACGGGGACAGCTCTGGAAACACCATATATTTT. This codes for CASSLDGDSSGNTIYF. V gene TRBV11-2 combines with J gene TRBJ1-3; 7 bases are a match to TRBD1. Germline-derived CDR1 and CDR2 are SGHAT and FQNNGV. V trimming: 5 bases; J trimming: 0 bases; junction bases outside the gene matches: 7. The length of the CDR3 is 16 residues. Full variable domain (missing parts from reference TRBV11-2 and TRBJ1-3): EAGVAQSPRYKIIEKRQSVAFWCNPISGHATLYWYQQILGQGPKLLIQFQNNGVVDDSQLPKDRFSAERLKGVDSTLKIQPAKLEDSAVYLCASSLDGDSSGNTIYFGEGSWLTVV.

The chain combines TRBV29-1 with TRBJ2-2; D is ambiguous. V lost 4 bases and J lost 1, with 10 bases in between. The CDR3 sequence is 14 residues long. Germline V gene lookup returns CDR1 SQVTM and CDR2 ANQGSEA. The CDR3, as DNA: TGCAGCGTTGTTCGAACGGGGAACACCGGGGAGCTGTTTTTT. This sequence encodes CSVVRTGNTGELFF.

This clone was found a few times. V gene TRBV19 combines with J gene TRBJ1-4; D not resolved. The V end lost 2 bases, the J end lost 5 bases, and 6 bases lay between the germline ends. There are 13 residues in the CDR3. The germline CDR1 and CDR2 sequences are LNHDA and SQIVND (reference sequence). CDR3 residues: CASSITGNEKLFF. The DNA for the CDR3 is TGTGCCAGTAGTATAACCGGGAATGAAAAACTGTTTTTT. Together with reference TRBV19 and TRBJ1-4, the CDR3 gives the full variable domain: DGGITQSPKYLFRKEGQNVTLSCEQNLNHDAMYWYRQDPGQGLRLIYYSQIVNDFQKGDIAEGYSVSREKKESFPLTVTSAQKNPTAFYLCASSITGNEKLFFGSGTQLSVL.

The V gene is TRBV4-3, the J gene TRBJ1-5; tentative D call: TRBD1 (5 bases). Trimming stripped 0 bases from V and 5 bases from J, with 8 bases between. Germline loops: CDR1 LGHNA, CDR2 YSLEER. The CDR3 has 14 amino acids. CDR3 bases: TGCGCCAGCAGCCAAGATATCAGGGATCAGCCCCAGCATTTT. It specifies CASSQDIRDQPQHF.

The rearrangement links TRBV19 to TRBJ1-1; a possible D gene is TRBD1 (5 bases). This CDR3 contains 15 residues. V was pared by 0 bases and J by 4 bases, with 12 bases between. Germline CDR1 is LNHDA and CDR2 is SQIVND (reference sequence). DNA for the CDR3: TGTGCCAGTAGTATAGATCCAGGGTGGGGCACTGAAGCTTTCTTT. Encoded protein: CASSIDPGWGTEAFF.

The chain has TRBV28 and TRBJ1-6; a possible D gene is TRBD1 (6 bases). The ends were cut back, 3 bases at V and 0 bases at J, with 9 bases in the middle. CDR1 and CDR2 (germline): MDHEN, SYDVKM. The CDR3 runs 16 residues. The DNA of the CDR3 is TGTGCCAGCAGTTTTACAGGGAGCTCCTATAATTCACCCCTCCACTTT. Amino acids: CASSFTGSSYNSPLHF.

J is TRBJ2-5 and V is TRBV28; 7 bases agree with TRBD2. The length of the CDR3 is 15 residues. Germline CDR1 and CDR2: MDHEN and SYDVKM. V was clipped by 10 bases and J by 4 bases; unmatched bases: 15. The CDR3 sequence: CATGGYGTIGETQYF. CDR3 nucleotide sequence: TGTGCCACGGGAGGATACGGGACTATTGGAGAGACCCAGTACTTC.

The V call is TRBV4-1, the J call TRBJ1-2, with D hard to call. Germline CDR1 MGHRA, CDR2 YSYEKL. V was pared by 0 bases and J by 2 bases, with 10 bases between. CDR3 length equals 15 residues. This CDR3 reads CASSQDISGNYGYTF. CDR3 coding DNA: TGCGCCAGCAGCCAAGATATATCGGGGAACTATGGCTACACCTTC.

By proportion, this clone is medium-sized (0.01 to 0.1%). The V and J genes are TRBV2 and TRBJ2-7, with TRBD1 matching over 12 bases. Germline-derived CDR1 and CDR2 are SNHLY and FYNNEI. The CDR3 has 13 amino acids. V lost 11 bases, J lost 7 bases, and 9 bases stayed unmatched. The DNA of the CDR3 is TGTGCCCGCCGGGACAGGGGGCTTAGTGAGCAGTACTTC. It yields the protein CARRDRGLSEQYF.

V usage is TRBV18 and J usage is TRBJ2-7; tentatively, D is TRBD2 (5 bases). V was clipped by 0 bases and J by 4 bases, with 7 bases between them. CDR1 is KGHSH, CDR2 LQKENI, per germline. The CDR3 has 13 amino acids. CDR3: CASSPPGSYEQYF. The CDR3 DNA follows: TGTGCCAGCTCACCACCGGGGAGTTACGAGCAGTACTTC.

The J gene is TRBJ2-7, the V gene TRBV5-1; possibly TRBD2 for D (6 bases). Trimming left V 5 bases short and J 2 bases short, with 20 bases between. The CDR3 loop spans 16 amino acids. Germline V CDR1 and CDR2: SGHRS, YFSETQ. The CDR3: CASRAGTPSGTYEQYF. CDR3 nucleotide sequence: TGCGCCAGCAGGGCAGGGACTCCATCAGGGACCTACGAGCAGTACTTC.

The chain joins TRBV15 to TRBJ2-5; D unresolved. Trimming stripped 9 bases from V and 4 bases from J, with 12 bases between. Germline CDR1 is LNHNV and CDR2 is YYDKDF (reference sequence). The CDR3 loop spans 12 amino acids. The CDR3 loop reads CATSIQRETQYF. CDR3 in DNA: TGTGCCACGTCCATCCAGCGAGAGACCCAGTACTTC.

V gene TRBV11-2 combines with J gene TRBJ2-2; D is possibly TRBD1 (5 bases). The CDR3 is made up of 15 amino acids. Germline loops: CDR1 SGHAT, CDR2 FQNNGV. V gave up 6 bases and J gave up 6 bases, with 17 bases separating them. The CDR3, as DNA: TGTGCCAGCAGATCGATACAGGAGTACCCCGGGGAGCTGTTTTTT. Encoded protein: CASRSIQEYPGELFF.

The chain uses TRBV27 and TRBJ2-1, with 14 bases fitting TRBD2. The V gene's germline CDR1 is MNHEY and CDR2 SMNVEV (reference sequence). Trimming took 4 bases from V and 8 from J; bases not matched to a gene: 7. The CDR3 spans 16 residues. The chain's CDR3 is CASSYGTSGRNDEQFF. DNA of the CDR3: TGTGCCAGCAGTTATGGGACTAGCGGGAGAAATGATGAGCAGTTCTTC.

The chain links TRBV30 to TRBJ2-1; D is uncertain. Germline V gene lookup returns CDR1 GTSNPN and CDR2 SVGIG (reference sequence). CDR3 length equals 11 residues. Trimming stripped 4 bases from V and 4 bases from J, with 5 bases between. In DNA form, the CDR3 reads TGTGCCTGGAAGAGTTACAATGAGCAGTTCTTC. Protein: CAWKSYNEQFF.

This clone was observed a single time. CDR3 sequence reads: CASSQIDGQGSYEQYF. The CDR3 DNA reads as TGTGCCAGCAGCCAGATAGATGGACAGGGCTCCTACGAGCAGTACTTC. V usage is TRBV4-2 and J usage is TRBJ2-7; the match to TRBD1 covers 8 bases. Germline CDR1 and CDR2: LGHNA and YNFKEQ. The CDR3 covers 16 residues. V shed 3 bases, J shed 0 bases, and the junction held 7 bases outside the gene matches.